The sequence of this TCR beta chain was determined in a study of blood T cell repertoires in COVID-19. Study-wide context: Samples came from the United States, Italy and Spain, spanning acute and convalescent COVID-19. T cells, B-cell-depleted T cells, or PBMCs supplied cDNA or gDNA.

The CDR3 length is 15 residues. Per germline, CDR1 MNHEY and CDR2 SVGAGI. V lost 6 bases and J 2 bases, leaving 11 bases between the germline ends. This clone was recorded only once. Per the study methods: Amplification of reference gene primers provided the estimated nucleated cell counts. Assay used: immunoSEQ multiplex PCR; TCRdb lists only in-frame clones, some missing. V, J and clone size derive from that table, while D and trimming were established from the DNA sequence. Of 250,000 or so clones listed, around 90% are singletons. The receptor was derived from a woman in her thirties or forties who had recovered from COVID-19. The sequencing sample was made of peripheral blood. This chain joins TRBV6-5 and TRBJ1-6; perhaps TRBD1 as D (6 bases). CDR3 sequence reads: CASRTQGTYNSPLHF. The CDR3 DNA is TGTGCCAGCAGAACCCAGGGGACCTATAATTCACCCCTCCACTTT.